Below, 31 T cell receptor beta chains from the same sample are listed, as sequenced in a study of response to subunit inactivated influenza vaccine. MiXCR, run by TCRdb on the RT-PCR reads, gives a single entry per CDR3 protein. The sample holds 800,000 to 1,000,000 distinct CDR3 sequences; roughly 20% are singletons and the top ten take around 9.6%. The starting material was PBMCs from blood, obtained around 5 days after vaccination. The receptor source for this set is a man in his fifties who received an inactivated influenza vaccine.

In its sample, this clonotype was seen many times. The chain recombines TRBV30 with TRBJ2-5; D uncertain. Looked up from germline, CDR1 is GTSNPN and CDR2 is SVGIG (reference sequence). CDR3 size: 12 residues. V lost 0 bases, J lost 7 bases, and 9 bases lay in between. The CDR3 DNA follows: TGTGCCTGGAGTGTACCAGAAGTGACCCAGTACTTC. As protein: CAWSVPEVTQYF.

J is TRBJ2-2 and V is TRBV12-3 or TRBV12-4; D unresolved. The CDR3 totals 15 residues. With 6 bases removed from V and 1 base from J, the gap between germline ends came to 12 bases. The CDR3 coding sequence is TGTGCCAGCAGGCCCGAGAGATTGAACACCGGGGAGCTGTTTTTT. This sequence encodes CASRPERLNTGELFF.

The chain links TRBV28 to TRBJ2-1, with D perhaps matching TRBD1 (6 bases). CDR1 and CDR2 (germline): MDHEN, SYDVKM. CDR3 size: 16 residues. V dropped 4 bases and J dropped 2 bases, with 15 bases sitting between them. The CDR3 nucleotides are TGTGCCAGCAGTTCGTTCAGGGGAGAACCCTACAATGAGCAGTTCTTC. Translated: CASSSFRGEPYNEQFF.

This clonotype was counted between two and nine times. In nucleotides, the CDR3 is TGTGCCAGCAGTCTTGAGGCGGGACAACCCCAGACCCAGTACTTC. Translation gives CASSLEAGQPQTQYF. This chain links TRBV27 with TRBJ2-5, with D possibly being TRBD1 or TRBD2 (6 bases each). V was cut by 5 bases and J by 6 bases, with 19 bases left in between. This CDR3 comprises 15 residues. Germline assignment: CDR1 MNHEY and CDR2 SMNVEV (reference sequence).

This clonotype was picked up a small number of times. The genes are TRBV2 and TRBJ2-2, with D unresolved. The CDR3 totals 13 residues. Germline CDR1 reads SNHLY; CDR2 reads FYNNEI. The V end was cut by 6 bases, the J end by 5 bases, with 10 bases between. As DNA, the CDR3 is TGTGCCAGCAGACTGGACGTGACCGGGGAGCTGTTTTTT. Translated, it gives CASRLDVTGELFF.

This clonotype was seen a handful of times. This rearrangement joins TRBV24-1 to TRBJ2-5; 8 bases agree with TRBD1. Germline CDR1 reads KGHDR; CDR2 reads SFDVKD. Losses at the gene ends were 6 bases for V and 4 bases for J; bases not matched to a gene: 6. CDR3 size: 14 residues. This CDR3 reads CATSQDRVSETQYF. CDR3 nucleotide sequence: TGTGCCACCAGTCAGGACAGGGTCTCAGAGACCCAGTACTTC.

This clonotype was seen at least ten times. As DNA, the CDR3 is TGCGCCAGCAGCAGGACGGAGGGAGAAGCTTTCTTT. It is translated as CASSRTEGEAFF. The V and J genes are TRBV5-1 and TRBJ1-1; no firm D call. Germline values: CDR1 SGHRS, CDR2 YFSETQ. Between the trimmed V and J ends, which lost 4 bases and 8 bases, there was a span of 12 bases. The CDR3 runs 12 residues.

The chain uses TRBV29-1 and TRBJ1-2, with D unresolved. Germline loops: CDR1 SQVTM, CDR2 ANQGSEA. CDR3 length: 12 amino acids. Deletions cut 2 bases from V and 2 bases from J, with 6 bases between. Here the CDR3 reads CSVENENYGYTF. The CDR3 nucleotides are TGCAGCGTTGAAAATGAAAACTATGGCTACACCTTC.

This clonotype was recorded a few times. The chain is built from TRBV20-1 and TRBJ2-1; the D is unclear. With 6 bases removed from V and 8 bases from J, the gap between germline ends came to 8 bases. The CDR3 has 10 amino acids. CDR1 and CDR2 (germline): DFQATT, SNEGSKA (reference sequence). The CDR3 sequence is CSAGTYEQFF. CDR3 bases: TGCAGTGCCGGCACCTATGAGCAGTTCTTC.

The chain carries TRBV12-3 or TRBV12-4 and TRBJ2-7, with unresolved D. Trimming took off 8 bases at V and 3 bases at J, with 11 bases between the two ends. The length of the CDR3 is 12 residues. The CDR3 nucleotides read TGTGCCAGCGAACGACGTGTCTACGAGCAGTACTTC. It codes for CASERRVYEQYF.

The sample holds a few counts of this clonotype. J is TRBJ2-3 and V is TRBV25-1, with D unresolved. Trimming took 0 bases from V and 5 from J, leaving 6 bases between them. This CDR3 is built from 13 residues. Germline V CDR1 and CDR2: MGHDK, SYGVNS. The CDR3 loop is CASSEYKLDTQYF. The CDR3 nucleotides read TGTGCCAGCAGTGAATATAAACTAGATACGCAGTATTTT.

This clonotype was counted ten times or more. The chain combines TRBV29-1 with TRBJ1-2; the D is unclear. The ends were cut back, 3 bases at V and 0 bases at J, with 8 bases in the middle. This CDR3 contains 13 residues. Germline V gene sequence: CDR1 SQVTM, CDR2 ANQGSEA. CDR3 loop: CSVDVGTNYGYTF. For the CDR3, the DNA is TGCAGCGTTGACGTGGGGACTAACTATGGCTACACCTTC.

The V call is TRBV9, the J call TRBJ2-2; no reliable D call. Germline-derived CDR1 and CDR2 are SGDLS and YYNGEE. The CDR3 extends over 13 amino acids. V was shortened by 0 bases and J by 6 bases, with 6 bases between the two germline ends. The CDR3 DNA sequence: TGTGCCAGCAGCGTAGATTGGGCCGGGGAGCTGTTTTTT. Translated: CASSVDWAGELFF.

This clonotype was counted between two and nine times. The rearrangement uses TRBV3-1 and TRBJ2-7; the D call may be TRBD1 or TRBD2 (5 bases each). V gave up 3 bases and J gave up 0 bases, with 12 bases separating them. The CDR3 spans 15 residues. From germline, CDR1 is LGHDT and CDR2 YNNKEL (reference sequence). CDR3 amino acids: CASSHRDPLSYEQYF. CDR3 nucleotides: TGTGCCAGCAGCCATCGGGACCCCCTCTCCTACGAGCAGTACTTC.

This CDR3 reads CASSGTGENIQYF. The DNA for the CDR3 is TGTGCCAGCAGCGGGACAGGGGAAAACATTCAGTACTTC. This chain joins TRBV6-4 and TRBJ2-4, with TRBD1 matching 10 bases. Looked up from germline, CDR1 is MRHNA and CDR2 is SNTAGT. With 6 bases clipped from V and 5 bases from J, the junction kept 1 base outside the gene matches. The CDR3 spans 13 residues.

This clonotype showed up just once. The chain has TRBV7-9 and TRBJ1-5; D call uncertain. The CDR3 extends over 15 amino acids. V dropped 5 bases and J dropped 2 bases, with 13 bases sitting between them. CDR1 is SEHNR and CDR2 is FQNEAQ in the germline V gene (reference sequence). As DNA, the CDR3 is TGTGCCAGCAGCCGGGGAGGTCTGGGCAATCAGCCCCAGCATTTT. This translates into CASSRGGLGNQPQHF.

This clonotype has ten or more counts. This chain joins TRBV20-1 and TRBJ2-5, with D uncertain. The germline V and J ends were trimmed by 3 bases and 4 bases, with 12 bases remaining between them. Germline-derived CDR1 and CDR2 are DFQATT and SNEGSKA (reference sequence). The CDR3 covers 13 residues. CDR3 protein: CSASIWELETQYF. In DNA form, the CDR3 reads TGCAGTGCTAGCATTTGGGAATTAGAGACCCAGTACTTC.

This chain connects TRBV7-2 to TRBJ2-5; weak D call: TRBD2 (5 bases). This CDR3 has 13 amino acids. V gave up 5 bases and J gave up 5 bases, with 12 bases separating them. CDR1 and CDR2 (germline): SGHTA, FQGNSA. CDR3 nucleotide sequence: TGTGCCAGCAGCCAATACTGGAGGGAGACCCAGTACTTC. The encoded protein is CASSQYWRETQYF. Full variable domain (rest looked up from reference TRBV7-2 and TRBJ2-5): GAGVSQSPSNKVTEKGKDVELRCDPISGHTALYWYRQSLGQGLEFLIYFQGNSAPDKSGLPSDRFSAERTGGSVSTLTIQRTQQEDSAVYLCASSQYWRETQYFGPGTRLLVL.

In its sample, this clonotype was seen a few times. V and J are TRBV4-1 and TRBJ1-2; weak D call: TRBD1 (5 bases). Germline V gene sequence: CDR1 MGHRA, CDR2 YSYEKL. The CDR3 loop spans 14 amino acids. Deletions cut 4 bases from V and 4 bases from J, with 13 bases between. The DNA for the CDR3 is TGCGCCAGCAGCCCTGATATAGACAGCTATGGCTACACCTTC. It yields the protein CASSPDIDSYGYTF.

The CDR3 DNA sequence: TGTGCCAGCACGGACAGGGAAGGCTATGGCTACACCTTC. Translating gives CASTDREGYGYTF. The V gene is TRBV6-1, the J gene TRBJ1-2; 8 bases line up with TRBD1. With V trimmed by 7 bases and J by 4 bases, 5 bases remained unmatched. The germline V gene has CDR1 MNHNS and CDR2 SASEGT. The CDR3 is 13 residues long.

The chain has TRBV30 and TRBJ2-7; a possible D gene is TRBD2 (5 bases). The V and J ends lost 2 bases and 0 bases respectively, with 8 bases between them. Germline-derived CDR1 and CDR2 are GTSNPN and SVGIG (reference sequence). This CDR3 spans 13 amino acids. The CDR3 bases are TGTGCCTGGAGTACGCGGGTCTCCTACGAGCAGTACTTC. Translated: CAWSTRVSYEQYF.

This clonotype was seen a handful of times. The CDR3 region has the DNA TGTGCCAGCAGCTTCCAACCGGGACAGGGTCCCTACGAGCAGTACTTC. Protein: CASSFQPGQGPYEQYF. This chain connects TRBV11-2 to TRBJ2-7, with 9 bases lining up with TRBD1. V lost 3 bases and J lost 2; bases outside the gene matches: 8. This CDR3 spans 16 amino acids. The germline gives CDR1 SGHAT, CDR2 FQNNGV.

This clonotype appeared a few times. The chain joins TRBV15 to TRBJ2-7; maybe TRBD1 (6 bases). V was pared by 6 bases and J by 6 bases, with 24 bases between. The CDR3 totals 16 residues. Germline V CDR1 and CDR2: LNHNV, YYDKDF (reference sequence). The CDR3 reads CATSRRSGVAVPEQYF. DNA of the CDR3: TGTGCCACCAGTCGGAGGTCAGGGGTGGCTGTCCCCGAGCAGTACTTC.

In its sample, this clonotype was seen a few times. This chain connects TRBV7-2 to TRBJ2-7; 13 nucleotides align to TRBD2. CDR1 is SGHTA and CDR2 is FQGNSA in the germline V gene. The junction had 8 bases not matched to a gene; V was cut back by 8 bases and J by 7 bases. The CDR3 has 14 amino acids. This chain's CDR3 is CASGWTSGSGEQYF. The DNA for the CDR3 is TGTGCCAGCGGATGGACTAGCGGGAGTGGAGAGCAGTACTTC.

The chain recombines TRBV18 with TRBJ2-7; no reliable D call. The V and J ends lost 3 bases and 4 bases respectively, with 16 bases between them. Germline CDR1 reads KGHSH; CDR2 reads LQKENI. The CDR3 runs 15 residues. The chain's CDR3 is CASSPEAAQVYEQYF. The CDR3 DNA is TGTGCCAGCTCACCCGAGGCAGCGCAGGTGTACGAGCAGTACTTC.

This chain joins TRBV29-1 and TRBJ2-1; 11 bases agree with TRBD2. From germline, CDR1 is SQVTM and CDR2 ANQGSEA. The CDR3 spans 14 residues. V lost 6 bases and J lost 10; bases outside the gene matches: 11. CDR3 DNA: TGCAGCGTCGACCGACTAGCGGGATTTGGGGAGCAGTTCTTC. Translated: CSVDRLAGFGEQFF.

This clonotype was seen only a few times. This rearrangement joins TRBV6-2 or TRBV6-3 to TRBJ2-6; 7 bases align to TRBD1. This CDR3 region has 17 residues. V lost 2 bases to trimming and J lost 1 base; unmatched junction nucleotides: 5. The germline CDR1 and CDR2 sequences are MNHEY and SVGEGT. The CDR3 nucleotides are TGTGCCAGCAGTTACGAGGTGGGACAGTCTGGGGCCAACGTCCTGACTTTC. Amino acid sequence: CASSYEVGQSGANVLTF.

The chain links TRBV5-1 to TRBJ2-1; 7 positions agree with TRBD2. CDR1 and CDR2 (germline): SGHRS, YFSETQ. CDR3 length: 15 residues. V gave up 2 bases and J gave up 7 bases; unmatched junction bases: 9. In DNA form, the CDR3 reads TGCGCCAGCAGCTTTATCAACGAAGCGGGGAATGAGCAGTTCTTC. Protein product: CASSFINEAGNEQFF.

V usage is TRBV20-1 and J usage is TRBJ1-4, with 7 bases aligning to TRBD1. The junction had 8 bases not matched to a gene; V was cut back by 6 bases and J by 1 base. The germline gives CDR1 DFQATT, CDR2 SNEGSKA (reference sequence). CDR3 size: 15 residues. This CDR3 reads CSARNHRGTNEKLFF. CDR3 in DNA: TGCAGTGCCAGGAACCACAGGGGAACTAATGAAAAACTGTTTTTT.

CDR3 nucleotides: TGTGCCACCAGCGGATCTCCGGATTTTCGAGAGACCCAGTACTTC. Protein sequence: CATSGSPDFRETQYF. The rearrangement joins TRBV15 to TRBJ2-5; D is unclear. Germline CDR1 and CDR2: LNHNV and YYDKDF (reference sequence). V was clipped by 5 bases and J by 4 bases, with 17 bases between them. The CDR3 totals 15 residues.

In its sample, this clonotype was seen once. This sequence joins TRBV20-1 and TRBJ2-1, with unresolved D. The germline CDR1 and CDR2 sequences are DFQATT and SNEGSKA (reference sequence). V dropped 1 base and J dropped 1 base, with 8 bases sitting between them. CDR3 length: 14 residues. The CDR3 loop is CSARVARSYNEQFF. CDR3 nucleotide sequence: TGCAGTGCTAGAGTCGCTAGATCCTACAATGAGCAGTTCTTC.